These 4 T cell receptor beta chains were sequenced from one sample in a study of T cells expressing NK-cell markers. TCRdb re-called the 5' RACE reads; every CDR3 protein appears as one record, without DNA. The sample is made up of roughly 430,000 distinct CDR3 sequences, and the top ten hold 6% to 9.5% of it. Material for sequencing was blood T cells: a sorted CD56 or NKG2C T cell subset, CD4+ or CD8+ T cells, or bulk PBMC T cells (not recorded which). These receptors were taken from a woman aged 18 to 75 in good health.

This chain joins TRBV15 and TRBJ2-1; TCRdb indicates TRBD2, and absent DNA this call remains unverified. Per germline, CDR1 LNHNV and CDR2 YYDKDF (reference sequence). The length of the CDR3 is 13 residues. CDR3 protein: CATSRDSEDEQFF.

The chain links TRBV19 to TRBJ2-7; TCRdb names TRBD1, which stays unverified in the absence of DNA. Germline lookup yields CDR1 LNHDA and CDR2 SQIVND (reference sequence). CDR3 size: 13 residues. CDR3 residues: CASSMGRAYEQYF. Full variable domain (outside the CDR3, taken from reference TRBV19 and TRBJ2-7): DGGITQSPKYLFRKEGQNVTLSCEQNLNHDAMYWYRQDPGQGLRLIYYSQIVNDFQKGDIAEGYSVSREKKESFPLTVTSAQKNPTAFYLCASSMGRAYEQYFGPGTRLTVT.

The chain employs TRBV9 and TRBJ1-1. The CDR3 is 13 amino acids. CDR1 is SGDLS and CDR2 is YYNGEE in the germline V gene. CDR3 sequence: CASSVNSATEAFF.

The CDR3 region is CASSRSGLAYEQYF. The chain couples TRBV12-3 or TRBV12-4 to TRBJ2-7; TCRdb reports TRBD2, a call that lacks DNA to check it against. The CDR3 loop spans 14 amino acids.